These T cell receptor beta chains were read from a single sample in a study of blood T cell repertoires in COVID-19. Using immunoSEQ multiplex PCR, the repertoire was profiled, and TCRdb retains in-frame clones only, with some absent. Here the sample spans roughly 200,000 clones, approximately 81% being singletons. Source material: PBMCs or T cells enriched from blood (not recorded which). The receptors derive from a man in his forties who had recovered from COVID-19. Each CDR3 is given with its conserved first and last residue. The order of the fields is D gene, V gene, clone size, J gene, CDR3 protein, CDR3 DNA. The D gene is left open where the match is weak. Some rows have no size entry. The others give once, few or many, or a class for an expanded clone.

d_gene: TRBD2; v_gene: TRBV19; abundance: .; j_gene: TRBJ2-1; CDR3aa: CASSIGPEGERGYNEQFF; CDR3nt: TGTGCCAGTAGTATAGGGCCCGAGGGTGAGCGGGGCTACAATGAGCAGTTCTTC
d_gene: .; v_gene: TRBV6-1; abundance: once; j_gene: TRBJ2-7; CDR3aa: CASSDNFSYEQYF; CDR3nt: TGTGCCAGCAGTGATAACTTCTCCTACGAGCAGTACTTC
d_gene: .; v_gene: TRBV29-1; abundance: .; j_gene: TRBJ2-3; CDR3aa: CSVEGPSLADTQYF; CDR3nt: TGCAGCGTTGAGGGCCCCTCCCTCGCAGATACGCAGTATTTT
d_gene: TRBD2; v_gene: TRBV6-2/TRBV6-3; abundance: .; j_gene: TRBJ2-7; CDR3aa: CASTPSGRVSYEQYF; CDR3nt: TGTGCCAGCACCCCTAGCGGGAGAGTATCCTACGAGCAGTACTTC
d_gene: TRBD1; v_gene: TRBV7-2; abundance: .; j_gene: TRBJ1-1; CDR3aa: CASSLINRGFEAFF; CDR3nt: TGTGCCAGCAGCTTAATAAACAGGGGGTTCGAAGCTTTCTTT
d_gene: TRBD2; v_gene: TRBV27; abundance: .; j_gene: TRBJ2-1; CDR3aa: CASSISGLGLEQFF; CDR3nt: TGTGCCAGCAGTATTTCGGGACTAGGGCTTGAGCAGTTCTTC
d_gene: TRBD1; v_gene: TRBV12-3/TRBV12-4; abundance: .; j_gene: TRBJ2-7; CDR3aa: CASSQGAVYEQYF; CDR3nt: TGTGCCAGCAGTCAGGGGGCGGTCTACGAGCAGTACTTC
d_gene: TRBD2; v_gene: TRBV6-5; abundance: many; j_gene: TRBJ2-5; CDR3aa: CASSYSGTSGQETQYF; CDR3nt: TGTGCCAGCAGTTACTCCGGGACTAGCGGCCAAGAGACCCAGTACTTC
d_gene: TRBD1; v_gene: TRBV30; abundance: .; j_gene: TRBJ1-5; CDR3aa: CAWSPGQGGQPQHF; CDR3nt: TGTGCCTGGAGTCCGGGACAGGGTGGGCAGCCCCAGCATTTT
d_gene: .; v_gene: TRBV23-1; abundance: .; j_gene: TRBJ1-1; CDR3aa: CASSQSSGDAEAFF; CDR3nt: TGCGCCAGCAGTCAATCCTCGGGGGACGCTGAAGCTTTCTTT
d_gene: TRBD1; v_gene: TRBV3-1/TRBV3-2; abundance: .; j_gene: TRBJ2-7; CDR3aa: CASADSYRDRGYEQYF; CDR3nt: TGTGCCAGCGCAGACTCTTACCGGGACAGGGGCTACGAGCAGTACTTC